These 3 T cell receptor beta chains share one sample of origin, sequenced in a study of cytotoxic CD8 clonotypes in ibrutinib-treated CLL. The repertoire was sequenced with immunoSEQ multiplex PCR; TCRdb's copy has only in-frame clones and lacks some. Counted here are more than 200,000 clones, 75% to 80% occurring once; the ten biggest clones make up approximately 10%. The input for sequencing was PBMCs, taken after 12 months of ibrutinib treatment. Receptors were obtained from a human donor with chronic lymphocytic leukemia.

V gene TRBV5-4 combines with J gene TRBJ1-2; 8 positions agree with TRBD1. The germline V gene encodes CDR1 SGHNT and CDR2 YYREEE (reference sequence). The CDR3 runs to 19 residues. V was pared by 4 bases and J by 0 bases, with 17 bases of the junction left unmatched. The CDR3: CASSEYLSRDRRTNYGYTF. The CDR3, as DNA: TGTGCCAGCAGCGAATACCTATCCCGGGACAGGAGGACTAACTATGGCTACACCTTC.

The V gene is TRBV4-1, the J gene TRBJ1-4, with D hard to call. Germline-derived CDR1 and CDR2 are MGHRA and YSYEKL. The CDR3 loop spans 13 amino acids. V shed 1 base and J shed 8 bases, with 8 bases lying between them. The CDR3 is CASSQVLAEKLFF. As DNA, the CDR3 is TGCGCCAGCAGCCAAGTACTCGCCGAAAAACTGTTTTTT.

This clone appeared a few times. This sequence joins TRBV30 and TRBJ1-1, with D tentatively TRBD1 (5 bases). V dropped 2 bases and J dropped 2 bases, with 9 bases sitting between them. CDR3 size: 13 residues. The germline V gene encodes CDR1 GTSNPN and CDR2 SVGIG (reference sequence). CDR3 amino acids: CAWSLDSNTEAFF. The CDR3 DNA reads TGTGCCTGGAGTCTTGACAGCAACACTGAAGCTTTCTTT.